This entry features one T cell receptor (beta chain) sequence. This specimen belongs to a study of OX40 agonist ivuxolimab in advanced cancers. Study-wide context: At 82.7% male, the cohort had a mean age of 60 years, ranging from roughly 20 to 80.

Only in-frame clones appear in the TCRdb table, and some are missing; sequencing was by immunoSEQ multiplex PCR. Of about 6,000 clones listed, about 85% are singletons. Exclusion applied to patients with autoimmune disease history or systemic immunosuppression. This clonotype was sampled from an adult with an advanced solid tumor such as melanoma, head and neck, liver or kidney cancer. Here the sequenced sample was CD4+ or CD8+ T cells sorted from blood, taken in a trial of the OX40 agonist ivuxolimab.

The CDR3 loop reads CASSPPSGRATDTQYF. The DNA of the CDR3 is TGTGCCAGCAGCCCTCCTAGCGGGAGGGCCACAGATACGCAGTATTTT. The chain couples TRBV11-2 to TRBJ2-3, with 12 bases matching TRBD2. This CDR3 has 16 amino acids. Germline trimming cut 5 bases from V and 2 bases from J; bases unmatched to any gene: 5. Germline V gives CDR1 SGHAT, CDR2 FQNNGV.